The rows below give T cell receptor beta chains drawn from one sample of a study of early T cells in non-severe SARS-CoV-2 infection. Via MiXCR, TCRdb re-called the 5' RACE reads, giving one row per CDR3 protein. The sample has fewer than 100,000 distinct CDR3 sequences, roughly 6% seen once; the top ten hold roughly 7.8%. Sequencing was done on a sample of whole blood. The receptors were gathered from an adult who was a healthcare worker with PCR-confirmed SARS-CoV-2 infection or an uninfected control (not recorded which). The CDR3 runs from the conserved cysteine through the conserved F or W. Fields, in order: J gene, clone size, D gene, V gene, CDR3 protein, CDR3 DNA. D genes are given only for firm matches. Expanded clones get a size class; other rows say once, few or many, or leave the size out.

>TRBJ2-3|few|TRBD2|TRBV5-6
CASSGLAGVSDTQYF
TGTGCCAGCAGCGGACTAGCGGGAGTTTCTGATACGCAGTATTTT
>TRBJ1-2|many|.|TRBV6-6
CASSYGTATNYGYTF
TGTGCCAGCAGTTACGGGACGGCCACTAACTATGGCTACACCTTC
>TRBJ1-6|.|.|TRBV7-6
CASSLELNSPLHF
TGTGCCAGCAGCTTAGAGCTTAATTCACCCCTCCACTTT
>TRBJ2-3|few|TRBD1|TRBV7-6
CASSRRDRGADTQYF
TGTGCCAGCAGCCGCCGGGACAGGGGTGCAGATACGCAGTATTTT
>TRBJ1-3|many|.|TRBV6-1
CASSTDADPGNTIYF
TGTGCCAGCAGCACGGACGCTGACCCTGGAAACACCATATATTTT
>TRBJ2-2|.|TRBD1|TRBV11-2
CASSPGTGVGEPFF
TGTGCCAGCAGCCCCGGGACAGGGGTCGGGGAGCCGTTTTTT
>TRBJ2-7|few|TRBD2|TRBV19
CASSIDLAVSSYEQYF
TGTGCCAGTAGTATAGATCTAGCGGTGAGCTCCTACGAGCAGTACTTC
>TRBJ1-2|.|.|TRBV6-5
CASSYSILGGAYGYTF
TGTGCCAGCAGTTACTCGATTCTGGGAGGGGCGTATGGCTACACCTTC
>TRBJ1-1|many|.|TRBV7-9
CATTMGRNTEAFF
TGTGCCACCACCATGGGACGGAACACTGAAGCTTTCTTT
>TRBJ2-3|.|.|TRBV27
CASRVDGYTDTQYF
TGTGCCAGCCGGGTAGACGGGTACACAGATACGCAGTATTTT
>TRBJ1-5|many|.|TRBV5-5
CASSPTAGLGNQPQHF
TGTGCCAGCAGCCCCACCGCGGGGTTAGGGAATCAGCCCCAGCATTTT
>TRBJ2-7|.|.|TRBV6-6
CASSSPTLGSYEQYF
TGTGCCAGCAGTTCCCCGACGTTAGGATCCTACGAGCAGTACTTC
>TRBJ2-1|many|.|TRBV4-3
CASSQGPGNNEQFF
TGCGCCAGCAGCCAAGGCCCCGGAAACAATGAGCAGTTCTTC
>TRBJ2-1|few|TRBD2|TRBV19
CASSIQRESYEQFF
TGTGCCAGTAGTATTCAGCGGGAGAGCTATGAGCAGTTCTTC
>TRBJ2-3|few|.|TRBV7-2
CASRAGRSTDTQYF
TGTGCCAGCAGGGCGGGACGCAGCACAGATACGCAGTATTTT
>TRBJ2-7|few|.|TRBV6-2/TRBV6-3
CASSGDNYEQYF
TGTGCCAGCTCGGGTGACAACTACGAGCAGTACTTC
>TRBJ1-6|many|TRBD1|TRBV6-5
CASRDRGNSPLHF
TGTGCCAGCAGGGACAGGGGTAATTCACCCCTCCACTTT
>TRBJ2-2|few|.|TRBV4-2
CASSQEEASLNTGELFF
TGTGCCAGCAGCCAAGAGGAAGCTAGCCTGAACACCGGGGAGCTGTTTTTT
>TRBJ1-5|.|.|TRBV6-2/TRBV6-3
CASSYGAIDNSNQPQHF
TGTGCCAGCAGTTACGGGGCCATTGATAATAGCAATCAGCCCCAGCATTTT
>TRBJ1-6|few|.|TRBV19
CASRADSYNSPLHF
TGTGCCAGTAGAGCGGACTCCTATAATTCACCCCTCCACTTT
>TRBJ2-7|many|.|TRBV7-2
CASSTGTFSSYEQYF
TGTGCCAGCAGCACCGGGACTTTTAGCTCCTACGAGCAGTACTTC
>TRBJ2-7|few|TRBD1|TRBV5-1
CASSFVAGGIYEQYF
TGCGCCAGCAGCTTTGTGGCAGGGGGCATCTACGAGCAGTACTTC
>TRBJ2-5|many|.|TRBV4-2
CASSQDWSTAQYF
TGTGCCAGCAGCCAAGATTGGTCGACGGCCCAGTACTTC
>TRBJ2-7|few|TRBD1|TRBV6-1
CASSEGTGTDEQYF
TGTGCCAGCAGTGAAGGGACAGGGACGGACGAGCAGTACTTC
>TRBJ1-1|many|.|TRBV6-6
CASTEVAEAFF
TGTGCCAGCACGGAGGTTGCTGAAGCTTTCTTT
>TRBJ2-4|many|.|TRBV5-4
CASSTGRPPNIQYF
TGTGCCAGCAGCACGGGACGGCCACCGAACATTCAGTACTTC
>TRBJ1-5|.|.|TRBV19
CASSIPFNDNQPQHF
TGTGCCAGTAGTATTCCGTTCAACGATAATCAGCCCCAGCATTTT
>TRBJ2-3|many|TRBD2|TRBV27
CASSFRPPLSLAGGDTQYF
TGTGCCAGCAGTTTTCGTCCTCCATTGTCACTAGCGGGGGGAGATACGCAGTATTTT
>TRBJ1-1|few|.|TRBV12-3/TRBV12-4
CASGRSQNTEAFF
TGTGCCAGCGGAAGGTCCCAGAACACTGAAGCTTTCTTT
>TRBJ1-5|few|.|TRBV28
CASSLNSLQPQHF
TGTGCCAGCAGTTTGAACTCGCTTCAGCCCCAGCATTTT
>TRBJ2-5|few|.|TRBV6-2/TRBV6-3
CASSYRVRTQYF
TGTGCCAGCAGTTACAGGGTGAGGACCCAGTACTTC
>TRBJ2-1|.|.|TRBV20-1
CSARDRRPYNEQFF
TGCAGTGCTAGAGATCGCAGGCCCTACAATGAGCAGTTCTTC
>TRBJ2-7|many|TRBD1|TRBV7-9
CASSSEAGTGFVEQYF
TGTGCCAGCAGTTCCGAGGCGGGGACAGGGTTTGTCGAGCAGTACTTC
>TRBJ2-6|.|.|TRBV4-1
CASSQEHNSGANVLTF
TGCGCCAGCAGCCAAGAGCACAACTCTGGGGCCAACGTCCTGACTTTC
>TRBJ2-1|.|TRBD2|TRBV5-1
CASSLQRGDYNEQFF
TGCGCCAGCAGCTTGCAGCGGGGGGATTACAATGAGCAGTTCTTC
>TRBJ2-3|many|TRBD1|TRBV14
CASSIGQAFDTQYF
TGTGCCAGCAGTATAGGACAGGCGTTTGATACGCAGTATTTT
>TRBJ1-2|many|.|TRBV4-2
CASSQAQGRRGYTF
TGTGCCAGCAGCCAAGCGCAGGGGCGTCGCGGCTACACCTTC
>TRBJ1-5|many|TRBD1|TRBV7-9
CASSLVGQGAGQPQHF
TGTGCCAGCAGCTTAGTGGGACAGGGGGCTGGTCAGCCCCAGCATTTT
>TRBJ2-1|many|.|TRBV6-4
CASSDRDNNEQFF
TGTGCCAGCAGTGACCGGGACAACAATGAGCAGTTCTTC
>TRBJ1-1|few|.|TRBV27
CASSLSPGNTEAFF
TGTGCCAGCAGTTTATCGCCCGGGAACACTGAAGCTTTCTTT
>TRBJ2-1|.|.|TRBV7-8
CASSHEPLANEQFF
TGTGCCAGCAGCCACGAACCCCTAGCGAATGAGCAGTTCTTC
>TRBJ2-3|.|.|TRBV6-5
CASSAGYGADTQYF
TGTGCCAGCTCGGCGGGTTACGGTGCAGATACGCAGTATTTT
>TRBJ1-1|.|.|TRBV12-3/TRBV12-4
CASTRGLTNIF
TGTGCCAGCACCAGAGGTCTAACAAATATCTTT
>TRBJ2-3|.|TRBD1|TRBV5-1
CASSSGQGWTDTQYF
TGCGCCAGCAGTTCGGGACAGGGATGGACAGATACGCAGTATTTT
>TRBJ2-2|few|.|TRBV2
CASSSLTSNTGELFF
TGTGCCAGCAGTTCCCTGACTTCGAACACCGGGGAGCTGTTTTTT
>TRBJ2-7|many|.|TRBV10-2
CASSKSTSSYEQYF
TGCGCCAGCAGTAAAAGCACGAGCTCCTACGAGCAGTACTTC
>TRBJ2-7|many|.|TRBV11-2
CASSLRLARHEQYF
TGTGCCAGCAGCTTAAGGCTAGCGAGACACGAGCAGTACTTC